These 11 T cell receptor beta chains originate from one sample sequenced in a study of blood T cell repertoires in COVID-19. Assay: immunoSEQ multiplex PCR; the TCRdb copy retains only in-frame clones and omits some. The repertoire holds 150,000 to 180,000 clones, with roughly nine tenths as singletons. Source material: peripheral blood. The source is a woman in her thirties or forties with acute or convalescent COVID-19.

The rearrangement links TRBV2 to TRBJ2-7; possible D gene TRBD1, 5 bases. This CDR3 has 13 amino acids. Trimming cost V 4 bases and J 3 bases, with 10 bases left between them. Germline V lookup: CDR1 SNHLY, CDR2 FYNNEI. This chain's CDR3 is CASSGGQGYEQYF. As DNA, the CDR3 is TGTGCCAGCAGTGGTGGACAAGGCTACGAGCAGTACTTC. Combining the CDR3 with reference TRBV2 and TRBJ2-7 gives the whole variable domain EPEVTQTPSHQVTQMGQEVILRCVPISNHLYFYWYRQILGQKVEFLVSFYNNEISEKSEIFDDQFSVERPDGSNFTLKIRSTKLEDSAMYFCASSGGQGYEQYFGPGTRLTVT.

The chain recombines TRBV5-1 with TRBJ1-1, with TRBD1 as a possible D gene (5 bases). Looked up from germline, CDR1 is SGHRS and CDR2 is YFSETQ. The CDR3 loop spans 13 amino acids. Trimming removed 0 bases at V and 6 bases at J, with 9 bases between. CDR3 loop: CASSLEGRPEAFF. The CDR3, as DNA: TGCGCCAGCAGCTTGGAGGGGCGACCTGAAGCTTTCTTT.

This clone has only a few counts. The CDR3 reads CASSYSTSSSGANVLTF. The CDR3 nucleotides read TGTGCCAGCAGTTACTCGACTTCGAGCTCTGGGGCCAACGTCCTGACTTTC. The chain uses TRBV6-2 or TRBV6-3 and TRBJ2-6; D remains unclear. Trimming stripped 0 bases from V and 0 bases from J, with 9 bases between. Germline V CDR1 and CDR2: MNHEY, SVGEGT. This CDR3 contains 17 residues.

The rearrangement links TRBV6-1 to TRBJ1-2, with D unresolved. The V gene lost 2 bases and the J gene lost 3 bases, with 16 bases spanning the gap. CDR3 length: 16 amino acids. Germline V lookup: CDR1 MNHNS, CDR2 SASEGT. The CDR3 DNA sequence: TGTGCCAGCAGTGAATCGCCGACAACCTGGGACTATGGCTACACCTTC. As protein: CASSESPTTWDYGYTF.

The rearrangement joins TRBV4-2 to TRBJ2-7, with D perhaps TRBD2 (6 bases). V was pared by 5 bases and J by 5 bases, with 10 bases between. This CDR3 is built from 12 residues. Germline CDR1 reads LGHNA; CDR2 reads YNFKEQ. CDR3 amino acids: CASSERRDEQYF. The CDR3 bases are TGTGCCAGCAGCGAGAGGAGGGACGAGCAGTACTTC.

This sequence joins TRBV9 and TRBJ2-3; 8 bases fit TRBD2. With 0 bases clipped from V and 5 bases from J, the junction kept 11 bases outside the gene matches. The germline V gene has CDR1 SGDLS and CDR2 YYNGEE. The CDR3 sequence is 17 residues long. CDR3 DNA sequence: TGTGCCAGCAGCGTAGCGGGTAGGCAGCGGGGGCAAGATACGCAGTATTTT. It is translated as CASSVAGRQRGQDTQYF.

V is TRBV30 and J is TRBJ1-5; D possibly corresponds to TRBD1 (6 bases). The CDR3 loop spans 13 amino acids. Germline V gives CDR1 GTSNPN, CDR2 SVGIG (reference sequence). The germline V and J ends were trimmed by 1 base and 6 bases, with 10 bases remaining between them. CDR3 residues: CAWSGRGGQPQHF. CDR3 sequence (DNA): TGTGCCTGGAGTGGAAGGGGGGGTCAGCCCCAGCATTTT.

V gene TRBV6-5 combines with J gene TRBJ2-7; 7 positions agree with TRBD1. The trim removed 8 bases at V and 2 bases at J, leaving 12 bases unmatched. The germline V gene encodes CDR1 MNHEY and CDR2 SVGAGI. The CDR3 covers 15 residues. CDR3 nucleotide sequence: TGTGCCAGCCGAGGGGCCAGGGGGATGCCCTACGAGCAGTACTTC. As protein: CASRGARGMPYEQYF.

This chain links TRBV2 with TRBJ2-7, with TRBD2 identical over 9 bases. The germline V gene has CDR1 SNHLY and CDR2 FYNNEI. The CDR3 covers 13 residues. After removal of 5 bases from V and 9 bases from J, the junction contained 8 bases not matched to a gene. CDR3 DNA sequence: TGTGCCAGCAGTCCCAGCGGGGGGTTTCGGCAGTACTTC. This translates into CASSPSGGFRQYF.

In regard to this clone: At one end, the junction sequence differs from germline, possibly due to a read error. V usage is TRBV13 and J usage is TRBJ1-5; tentatively, D is TRBD1 (5 bases). CDR1 is PRHDT and CDR2 is FYEKMQ in the germline V gene (reference sequence). CDR3 size: 14 residues. The CDR3 DNA follows: TGTGCCAGCAGCCTAGGACATCTGAATCAGCCCCAGCATTTT. Amino acid sequence: CASSLGHLNQPQHF.

The genes are TRBV10-3 and TRBJ2-3; D is possibly TRBD2 (6 bases). Germline loops: CDR1 ENHRY, CDR2 SYGVKD. The V end was cut by 6 bases, the J end by 0 bases, with 7 bases between. The CDR3 has 13 amino acids. CDR3 coding DNA: TGTGCCATCAGAGGACTAAGCACAGATACGCAGTATTTT. As protein: CAIRGLSTDTQYF.